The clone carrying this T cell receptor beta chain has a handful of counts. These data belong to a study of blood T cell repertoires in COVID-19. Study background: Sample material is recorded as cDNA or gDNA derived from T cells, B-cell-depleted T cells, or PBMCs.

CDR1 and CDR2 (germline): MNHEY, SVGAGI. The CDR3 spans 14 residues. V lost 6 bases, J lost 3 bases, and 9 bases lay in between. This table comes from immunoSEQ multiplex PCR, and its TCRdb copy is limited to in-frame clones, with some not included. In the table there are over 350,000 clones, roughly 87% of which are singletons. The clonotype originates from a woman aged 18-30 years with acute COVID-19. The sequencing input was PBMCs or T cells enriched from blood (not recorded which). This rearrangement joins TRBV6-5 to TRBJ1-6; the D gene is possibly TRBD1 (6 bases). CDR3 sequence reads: CASRQGHYNSPLHF. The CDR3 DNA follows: TGTGCCAGCAGACAGGGACACTATAATTCACCCCTCCACTTT.